What follows are 24 T cell receptor beta chains derived from one specimen sequenced in a study of T cells in women clearing cervical HPV infection. The table came from immunoSEQ multiplex PCR; TCRdb's copy has only in-frame clones and leaves some out. The repertoire table contains tens of thousands of clones. Sequencing was carried out using blood buffy coat. The source is a woman aged 18 to 75 with a cervical HPV16 infection that either progressed to CIN3+ or cleared (not recorded which).

With regard to this clone: The CDR3 end is not reached by the read, which stops 3 residues before it; the germline J gene fills it in. V and J are TRBV19 and TRBJ1-6; D unresolved. The germline CDR1 and CDR2 sequences are LNHDA and SQIVND (reference sequence). The length of the CDR3 is 14 residues. V was trimmed by 7 bases and J by 7 bases, leaving 14 bases between them. The CDR3 sequence: CASNLPGENSPLHF. CDR3 bases read: TGTGCCAGTAACCTCCCCGGGGAGAATTCACCC.

About this clone: The sequenced fragment ends 3 residues before the CDR3 boundary, so the rest is inferred from the germline J gene. The chain uses TRBV5-4 and TRBJ2-1; TRBD2 matches at 13 bases. CDR1 SGHNT and CDR2 YYREEE come from the germline V gene (reference sequence). The CDR3 contains 16 residues. J was trimmed by 8 bases and V by 6 bases; bases with no gene match: 11. The CDR3 sequence is CASMSLGLAGIHEQFF. CDR3 DNA, as far as it was read: TGTGCCAGCATGTCCCTGGGACTAGCGGGAATCCATGAG. The full variable domain, with the rest looked up from reference TRBV5-4 and TRBJ2-1, is ETGVTQSPTHLIKTRGQQVTLRCSSQSGHNTVSWYQQALGQGPQFIFQYYREEENGRGNFPPRFSGLQFPNYSSELNVNALELDDSALYLCASMSLGLAGIHEQFFGPGTRLTVL.

A remark on this clone: From the germline J gene comes the end of the CDR3, since the read stops 3 residues before it. The chain combines TRBV2 with TRBJ2-1; the match to TRBD2 covers 10 bases. V lost 6 bases, J lost 3 bases, and 5 bases stayed unmatched. The length of the CDR3 is 15 residues. Germline V gives CDR1 SNHLY, CDR2 FYNNEI. CDR3 DNA, as far as it was read: TGTGCCAGCAGCCTAATAGCGGGGGGCTACAATGAG. It is translated as CASSLIAGGYNE. The CDR3 in its entirety is CASSLIAGGYNEQFF.

Worth noting for this clone: The DNA ends 3 residues before the CDR3 does, and the rest of the CDR3 is filled in from the germline J gene. The gene calls are TRBV7-6 and TRBJ2-2; TRBD1 is a possible D gene (6 bases). The CDR3 length is 14 residues. Germline CDR1 reads SGHVS; CDR2 reads FNYEAQ. With 4 bases removed from V and 8 bases from J, the gap between germline ends came to 14 bases. The CDR3 DNA, read in part, is TGTGCCAGCAGCTCGAACAGGGTGCAGGGGGAG. This translates into CASSSNRVQGE. The entire CDR3 sequence reads CASSSNRVQGELFF.

CDR3 DNA (partial): TGTGCCAGCAGCTTGACAGGGGATAATTCACCA. It codes for CASSLTGDNSP. The full-length CDR3 reads as CASSLTGDNSPLFF. The gene calls are TRBV5-6 and TRBJ1-4; 7 nucleotides agree with TRBD1. Read data end 3 residues before the CDR3 end; the end is taken from the germline J gene. The CDR3 extends over 14 amino acids. Germline V lookup: CDR1 SGHDT, CDR2 YYEEEE.

On this clone itself: The sequence runs out 3 residues before the end of the CDR3; the remainder is reconstructed from the germline J gene. This rearrangement joins TRBV4-1 to TRBJ2-7; D may be TRBD2 (5 bases). CDR1 and CDR2 (germline): MGHRA, YSYEKL. Between the trimmed V and J ends, which lost 0 bases and 4 bases, there was a span of 13 bases. The CDR3 is 15 amino acids. The CDR3 bases that were read are TGCGCCAGCAGCCAAGATACTAGGAAATTTTACGAG. This sequence encodes CASSQDTRKFYE. The complete CDR3 reads CASSQDTRKFYEQYF.

As concerns this clone: The observed sequence ends 3 residues before the CDR3 terminus, with the missing tail filled in from the germline J gene. The same CDR3 is also encoded by other DNA sequences in this sample. The chain uses TRBV7-2 and TRBJ2-5; no clear D gene. The CDR3 totals 13 residues. Germline values: CDR1 SGHTA, CDR2 FQGNSA. V gave up 1 base and J gave up 3 bases, with 6 bases separating them. CDR3: CASSLEAEETQYF. CDR3 bases read: TGTGCCAGCAGCTTAGAGGCGGAAGAGACC.

Comment on this clone: Sequencing ends 3 residues short of the CDR3 end; the germline J gene provides the rest. The genes are TRBV11-2 and TRBJ1-4, with 9 bases matching TRBD1. Germline assignment: CDR1 SGHAT and CDR2 FQNNGV. V lost 2 bases to trimming and J lost 8 bases; unmatched junction nucleotides: 6. The CDR3 extends over 15 amino acids. This chain's CDR3 is CASSLSGTGNEKLFF. The CDR3 bases that were read are TGTGCCAGCAGCTTAAGCGGGACAGGGAACGAAAAA. Using reference TRBV11-2 and TRBJ1-4 for the parts outside the CDR3, the full variable domain is EAGVAQSPRYKIIEKRQSVAFWCNPISGHATLYWYQQILGQGPKLLIQFQNNGVVDDSQLPKDRFSAERLKGVDSTLKIQPAKLEDSAVYLCASSLSGTGNEKLFFGSGTQLSVL.

Of note for this clone: The sequence runs out 3 residues before the end of the CDR3; the remainder is reconstructed from the germline J gene. V is TRBV5-6 and J is TRBJ2-5; D not certain. V shed 1 base and J shed 5 bases, with 9 bases lying between them. The CDR3 sequence is 13 residues long. CDR1 and CDR2 (germline): SGHDT, YYEEEE. The part of the CDR3 DNA that was read is TGTGCCAGCAGCTTGCAATACTCGGAGACC. Protein: CASSLQYSET. The entire CDR3 protein is CASSLQYSETQYF. The full variable domain, completed using reference TRBV5-6 and TRBJ2-5, is DAGVTQSPTHLIKTRGQQVTLRCSPKSGHDTVSWYQQALGQGPQFIFQYYEEEERQRGNFPDRFSGHQFPNYSSELNVNALLLGDSALYLCASSLQYSETQYFGPGTRLLVL.

Comment on this clone: From the germline J gene comes the end of the CDR3, since the read stops 3 residues before it. The V and J genes are TRBV20-1 and TRBJ1-4; possible D gene TRBD1, 6 bases. The CDR3 contains 15 residues. Germline CDR1 and CDR2: DFQATT and SNEGSKA (reference sequence). CDR3 residues: CSAPADRSYNSPLFF. CDR3 bases read: TGCAGTGCCCCGGCCGACAGGTCCTATAATTCACCA.

As to this clone: The missing CDR3 end, 3 residues past where the read stops, is filled in from the germline J gene. V usage is TRBV7-7 and J usage is TRBJ2-3; 10 bases fit TRBD2. J was trimmed by 5 bases and V by 1 base; bases with no gene match: 9. This CDR3 spans 17 amino acids. In germline, CDR1 is SSHAT, CDR2 FNYEAQ (reference sequence). The CDR3 reads CASSLVGLAGAGDTQYF. The covered CDR3 bases are TGTGCCAGCAGCTTAGTCGGGCTAGCGGGAGCCGGAGATACG.

With regard to this clone: The read falls 3 residues short of the CDR3 end, and the missing part is taken from the germline J gene. The chain employs TRBV14 and TRBJ2-3, with unresolved D. The germline CDR1 and CDR2 sequences are SGHDN and FVKESK. Trimming stripped 4 bases from V and 3 bases from J, with 14 bases between. This CDR3 spans 15 amino acids. CDR3 bases read: TGTGCCAGCAGCCCTCGGCTGGGCGTTACAGATACG. It is translated as CASSPRLGVTDT. The full CDR3 sequence reads CASSPRLGVTDTQYF.

Remarks on this clone: The read ends 3 residues shy of where the CDR3 ends; the end is completed using the germline J gene. The chain recombines TRBV7-9 with TRBJ1-6; D perhaps matches TRBD1 (5 bases). Germline V gene data show CDR1 as SEHNR and CDR2 as FQNEAQ (reference sequence). This CDR3 has 15 residues. The ends were cut back, 1 base at V and 4 bases at J, with 8 bases in the middle. The covered CDR3 bases are TGTGCCAGCAGCTTAGTAGCAGGGTATAATTCACCC. It translates to CASSLVAGYNSP. The whole CDR3 is CASSLVAGYNSPLHF.

The part of the CDR3 DNA that was read is TGTGCCAGCAGCTTAGGACAGCGAACCTACGAG. It codes for CASSLGQRTYE. From start to end, the CDR3 is CASSLGQRTYEQYF. J is TRBJ2-7 and V is TRBV7-2, with a tentative D call TRBD1 (5 bases). The read halts 3 residues ahead of the CDR3 end, with the missing end drawn from the germline J gene. CDR1 is SGHTA and CDR2 is FQGNSA in the germline V gene. CDR3 length equals 14 residues. Deletions cut 1 base from V and 2 bases from J, with 9 bases between.

As to this clone: Coverage ceases 3 residues before the CDR3 finishes, and the germline J gene fills in the end. The genes are TRBV30 and TRBJ2-3, with D perhaps matching TRBD2 (6 bases). Trimming took 0 bases from V and 2 from J, leaving 12 bases between them. The V gene's germline CDR1 is GTSNPN and CDR2 SVGIG (reference sequence). The CDR3 covers 15 residues. The CDR3 is CAWSVDRGTTDTQYF. The CDR3 bases that were read are TGTGCCTGGAGTGTCGACCGGGGGACCACAGATACG.

On this clone itself: From the germline J gene comes the end of the CDR3, since the read stops 3 residues before it. This chain uses TRBV19 with TRBJ2-2; 7 bases fit TRBD2. The CDR3 has 15 residues. CDR1 and CDR2 (germline): LNHDA, SQIVND (reference sequence). The ends lost 6 bases at V and 0 bases at J; junction bases unmatched: 4. Incomplete CDR3 DNA: TGTGCCAGTAGCCTCAGCGGGGCGAACACCGGGGAG. Translation: CASSLSGANTGE. The complete CDR3 reads CASSLSGANTGELFF.

Note on this clone: The sequenced fragment ends 3 residues before the CDR3 boundary, so the rest is inferred from the germline J gene. The gene calls are TRBV4-1 and TRBJ2-7; 8 bases line up with TRBD2. V was pared by 5 bases and J by 2 bases, with 5 bases of the junction left unmatched. This CDR3 region has 14 residues. CDR1 is MGHRA and CDR2 is YSYEKL in the germline V gene. The CDR3 sequence: CASSSLLAAYEQYF. The CDR3 bases that were read are TGCGCCAGCAGCAGCCTACTAGCGGCCTACGAG.

Turning to this clone: The read comes to an end 3 residues before the CDR3 does, leaving the germline J gene to fill in the end. V is TRBV19 and J is TRBJ1-6; a possible D gene is TRBD1 (5 bases). There are 15 residues in the CDR3. V gave up 6 bases and J gave up 6 bases, with 15 bases separating them. CDR1 and CDR2 from the germline V gene are LNHDA and SQIVND (reference sequence). The CDR3 spells CASRPPGQLNSPLHF. The DNA read from the CDR3 is TGTGCCAGTAGACCCCCAGGGCAGCTTAATTCACCC.

Concerning this clone itself: The read ends 3 residues before the CDR3 terminus; that terminus is restored from the germline J gene. This chain joins TRBV30 and TRBJ1-4; no definite D call. The CDR3 has 13 residues. The ends were cut back, 6 bases at V and 4 bases at J, with 12 bases in the middle. The germline gives CDR1 GTSNPN, CDR2 SVGIG (reference sequence). The covered CDR3 bases are TGTGCCTGCGCGACACACCTTAATGAAAAA. Protein product: CACATHLNEK. The entire CDR3 sequence reads CACATHLNEKLFF.

In regard to this clone: The read ends 3 residues before the CDR3 terminus; that terminus is restored from the germline J gene. The chain carries TRBV14 and TRBJ2-7; D is unresolved. This CDR3 region has 13 residues. The V gene lost 4 bases and the J gene lost 0 bases, with 7 bases spanning the gap. CDR1 SGHDN and CDR2 FVKESK come from the germline V gene. CDR3 residues: CASSPQPSYEQYF. The CDR3 DNA, read in part, is TGTGCCAGCAGCCCACAGCCCTCCTACGAG.

A remark on this clone: The CDR3 end falls 3 residues outside the read, so it is completed with the germline J gene. The J gene is TRBJ1-2, the V gene TRBV19, with a possible D match to TRBD1 (5 bases). The V gene's germline CDR1 is LNHDA and CDR2 SQIVND (reference sequence). V was clipped by 5 bases and J by 3 bases, with 10 bases between them. This CDR3 spans 13 amino acids. CDR3 bases read: TGTGCCAGTAGTCTGGTAGGGGACTATGGC. It translates to CASSLVGDYG. The full CDR3 sequence reads CASSLVGDYGYTF.

A remark on this clone: The read finishes 3 residues shy of the CDR3 end, and the germline J gene is used to complete it. The chain combines TRBV19 with TRBJ2-7; D gene ambiguous. CDR3 length equals 12 residues. Trimming took off 5 bases at V and 6 bases at J, with 11 bases between the two ends. Germline V gives CDR1 LNHDA, CDR2 SQIVND (reference sequence). CDR3 DNA (partial): TGTGCCAGTAGTCCTGGGCAAACCGAG. This gives the protein CASSPGQTE. In full, the CDR3 reads CASSPGQTEQYF.

As to this clone: Read sequence stops 3 residues before the CDR3 end, and the germline J gene provides the missing end. The chain employs TRBV7-9 and TRBJ2-6; tentative D call: TRBD1 (6 bases). The V end lost 5 bases, the J end lost 2 bases, and 10 bases lay between the germline ends. The CDR3 loop spans 15 amino acids. In germline, CDR1 is SEHNR, CDR2 FQNEAQ (reference sequence). The part of the CDR3 DNA that was read is TGTGCCAGCAGCACAGGGAGTGCTGGGGCCAACGTC. It yields the protein CASSTGSAGANV. The whole CDR3 protein is CASSTGSAGANVLTF.

Regarding this clone: Read coverage stops 3 residues before the CDR3 terminus; the germline J gene supplies the remainder. V usage is TRBV10-2 and J usage is TRBJ1-6, with TRBD1 matching over 7 bases. The V gene's germline CDR1 is WSHSY and CDR2 SAAADI. After removal of 4 bases from V and 7 bases from J, the junction contained 7 bases not matched to a gene. This CDR3 has 15 amino acids. CDR3 bases read: TGCGCCAGCAGTGCGATGACAGGGCTCAATTCACCC. It is translated as CASSAMTGLNSP. The full CDR3 protein reads CASSAMTGLNSPLHF.